Shown below are 32 T cell receptor beta chains from a single sample sequenced in a study of vaccination and CD4 T cells after COVID-19. The treatment here: approximately 11-day PBMC culture with coronavirus spike peptide pools or control peptides (ViraFEST assay). Cultured CD4+ T cell DNA underwent sequencing with the Oncomine TCR Beta short-read assay. A single record per CDR3 protein comes from TCRdb applying MiXCR to the PCR reads. The repertoire holds 9,500 to 15,000 distinct CDR3 sequences, with around three fifths as singletons. For these receptors, no antigen is known. Sequencing was carried out using CD4+ T cells from blood, cultured in vitro. Receptors were obtained from a human donor who had recovered from COVID-19.

This chain uses TRBV7-8 with TRBJ2-2; 9 nucleotides line up with TRBD2. Trimming at V came to 6 bases and at J to 1 base, leaving 3 bases not matched to a gene. This CDR3 contains 15 residues. The germline CDR1 and CDR2 sequences are SGHVS and FQNEAQ. In DNA, the CDR3 is TGTGCCAGCAGTCGGACTAGCGTGAACACCGGGGAGCTGTTTTTT. As protein: CASSRTSVNTGELFF.

This chain's CDR3 is CASSLGRGSTYEQYF. The CDR3 DNA sequence: TGTGCCAGCAGCTTAGGCCGGGGTAGTACCTACGAGCAGTACTTC. The gene calls are TRBV7-2 and TRBJ2-7; D might be TRBD2 (5 bases). CDR3 size: 15 residues. The germline V and J ends were trimmed by 1 base and 2 bases, with 12 bases remaining between them. Germline CDR1 and CDR2: SGHTA and FQGNSA.

The rearrangement links TRBV6-1 to TRBJ2-7; no definite D call. The CDR3 has 13 amino acids. V shed 6 bases and J shed 0 bases, with 9 bases lying between them. Germline CDR1 reads MNHNS; CDR2 reads SASEGT. CDR3 sequence: CASRVAASYEQYF. For the CDR3, the DNA is TGTGCCAGCAGGGTGGCAGCCTCCTACGAGCAGTACTTC.

This chain joins TRBV11-3 and TRBJ1-1; D is uncertain. This CDR3 has 16 amino acids. From germline, CDR1 is SGHNT and CDR2 YENEEA. The V and J ends lost 0 bases and 0 bases respectively, with 11 bases between them. CDR3 sequence reads: CASSLDLTQMNTEAFF. CDR3 nucleotides: TGTGCCAGCAGCTTAGATCTCACACAGATGAACACTGAAGCTTTCTTT.

The genes are TRBV5-1 and TRBJ2-2; TRBD1 might be the D (5 bases). This CDR3 region has 15 residues. CDR1 and CDR2 (germline): SGHRS, YFSETQ. V lost 2 bases and J 4 bases, leaving 12 bases between the germline ends. For the CDR3, the DNA is TGCGCCAGCAGCTTCAGCAGGGCCACCACCGGGGAGCTGTTTTTT. Encoded protein: CASSFSRATTGELFF. Drawing the rest from reference TRBV5-1 and TRBJ2-2, the complete variable domain is KAGVTQTPRYLIKTRGQQVTLSCSPISGHRSVSWYQQTPGQGLQFLFEYFSETQRNKGNFPGRFSGRQFSNSRSEMNVSTLELGDSALYLCASSFSRATTGELFFGEGSRLTVL.

The chain recombines TRBV7-2 with TRBJ2-3, with D hard to call. The CDR3 consists of 12 residues. The germline V gene has CDR1 SGHTA and CDR2 FQGNSA. V was shortened by 5 bases and J by 6 bases, with 9 bases between the two germline ends. CDR3 nucleotides: TGTGCCAGCAGCGTTAGACGGGATACGCAGTATTTT. It yields the protein CASSVRRDTQYF.

The chain uses TRBV19 and TRBJ2-5; D remains unclear. V shed 6 bases and J shed 2 bases, with 4 bases lying between them. The CDR3 is made up of 11 amino acids. Germline CDR1 is LNHDA and CDR2 is SQIVND (reference sequence). CDR3 nucleotides: TGTGCCAGTAGCCAACAAGAGACCCAGTACTTC. Translated: CASSQQETQYF.

This rearrangement joins TRBV6-1 to TRBJ1-2, with D possibly TRBD1 on 6 matching bases. Germline assignment: CDR1 MNHNS and CDR2 SASEGT. The CDR3 covers 16 residues. Trimming pared 2 bases from V and 5 bases from J, leaving 18 bases between. Here the CDR3 DNA reads TGTGCCAGCAGTGAATTTTTCGGGACATCAGGATATGGCTACACCTTC. This encodes CASSEFFGTSGYGYTF.

The sample holds a few counts of this clonotype. The chain uses TRBV5-4 and TRBJ2-2, with 10 bases aligning to TRBD1. In germline, CDR1 is SGHNT, CDR2 YYREEE (reference sequence). V trimming: 0 bases; J trimming: 6 bases; junction bases outside the gene matches: 2. The CDR3 is 15 residues long. CDR3 amino acids: CASSLDGQGAGELFF. The DNA of the CDR3 is TGTGCCAGCAGCTTGGATGGACAGGGGGCCGGGGAGCTGTTTTTT.

V gene TRBV29-1 combines with J gene TRBJ2-7; TRBD2 aligns across 13 bases. V lost 6 bases, J lost 4 bases, and 6 bases stayed unmatched. Per the germline V gene, CDR1 is SQVTM and CDR2 is ANQGSEA. This CDR3 contains 14 residues. CDR3 residues: CSVSGTSGIYEQYF. The CDR3, as DNA: TGCAGCGTCTCCGGGACTAGCGGGATATACGAGCAGTACTTC.

The V and J genes are TRBV27 and TRBJ1-2; the match to TRBD1 covers 10 bases. The CDR3 length is 15 residues. Germline V lookup: CDR1 MNHEY, CDR2 SMNVEV (reference sequence). V dropped 6 bases and J dropped 4; count of bases not matched to a gene: 8. CDR3 sequence reads: CASRGRGQGTYGYTF. CDR3 DNA sequence: TGTGCCAGCAGGGGGAGGGGACAGGGGACCTATGGCTACACCTTC.

This clonotype was observed a few times. The chain is built from TRBV12-3 or TRBV12-4 and TRBJ2-3; 12 bases agree with TRBD2. The CDR3 is made up of 15 amino acids. J was trimmed by 7 bases and V by 6 bases; bases with no gene match: 8. The CDR3 DNA reads TGTGCCAGCAGCCCTCGGACTAGCGGGGACCATACGCAGTATTTT. Protein product: CASSPRTSGDHTQYF.

The rearrangement joins TRBV7-2 to TRBJ2-1, with 9 bases that match TRBD1. J lost 8 bases, V lost 1 base, and 9 bases had no gene match. The CDR3 runs 16 residues. In germline, CDR1 is SGHTA, CDR2 FQGNSA. CDR3 nucleotide sequence: TGTGCCAGCAGCTTAGTGGACAGGGGTGGAAAGGATGAGCAGTTCTTC. Its translation: CASSLVDRGGKDEQFF.

In its sample, this clonotype was seen a few times. The rearrangement links TRBV25-1 to TRBJ1-2, with TRBD1 matching over 11 bases. The junction had 6 bases not matched to a gene; V was cut back by 3 bases and J by 3 bases. CDR1 and CDR2 (germline): MGHDK, SYGVNS. The CDR3 consists of 16 residues. The CDR3 here is CASSDLPDRGHYGYTF. CDR3 nucleotide sequence: TGTGCCAGCAGTGACCTCCCGGACAGGGGGCACTATGGCTACACCTTC.

This clonotype has a handful of counts. This chain connects TRBV7-2 to TRBJ2-2; 7 nucleotides match TRBD1. V was clipped by 5 bases and J by 3 bases; unmatched bases: 6. Germline loops: CDR1 SGHTA, CDR2 FQGNSA. The CDR3 is made up of 15 amino acids. The chain's CDR3 is CASSHGDRYTGELFF. The CDR3 coding sequence is TGTGCCAGCAGCCACGGGGACAGATACACCGGGGAGCTGTTTTTT.

This sequence joins TRBV7-2 and TRBJ1-1, with D possibly matching TRBD1 (5 bases). The CDR3 length is 11 residues. V lost 3 bases and J lost 11, with 10 bases in between. Germline V gene sequence: CDR1 SGHTA, CDR2 FQGNSA. CDR3 nucleotide sequence: TGTGCCAGCAGCTTGGCGTGGGGCGCTTTCTTT. Amino acids: CASSLAWGAFF.

CDR3 in amino acids: CASSSRTGRVLSYEQYF. The CDR3 nucleotides are TGTGCCAGCAGCTCCCGCACCGGACGGGTACTCTCCTACGAGCAGTACTTC. The chain links TRBV11-3 to TRBJ2-7; unclear D gene. The CDR3 spans 17 residues. V lost 4 bases to trimming and J lost 0 bases, with 19 bases between them. CDR1 SGHNT and CDR2 YENEEA come from the germline V gene.

The CDR3 DNA sequence: TGCAGTGCCGATACCTGGATTACCTCTGACAATGAGCAGTTCTTC. Its protein is CSADTWITSDNEQFF. This chain connects TRBV20-1 to TRBJ2-1; no reliable D call. Germline CDR1 DFQATT, CDR2 SNEGSKA (reference sequence). The CDR3 has 15 residues. Deletions cut 6 bases from V and 5 bases from J, with 20 bases between.

This clonotype was observed a single time. This rearrangement joins TRBV19 to TRBJ2-1; TRBD2 matches 7 bases. The J call may be faulty, since TRBJ2-7 better matches the DNA end. CDR1 is LNHDA and CDR2 is SQIVND in the germline V gene (reference sequence). The CDR3 loop spans 15 amino acids. Here the CDR3 reads CASSIGIGGGREQYF. DNA of the CDR3: TGTGCCAGTAGTATAGGTATCGGCGGGGGACGGGAGCAGTACTTC.

This clonotype has just a few counts. The V and J genes are TRBV20-1 and TRBJ2-1; 7 bases match TRBD2. Losses at the gene ends were 1 base for V and 9 bases for J; bases not matched to a gene: 12. Germline CDR1 reads DFQATT; CDR2 reads SNEGSKA (reference sequence). This CDR3 is built from 15 residues. The chain's CDR3 is CSARGVFGLGREQFF. The CDR3 region has the DNA TGCAGTGCTAGAGGCGTTTTCGGACTAGGTCGTGAGCAGTTCTTC.

The J gene is TRBJ1-1, the V gene TRBV11-1; no clear D. The germline gives CDR1 SGHAT, CDR2 FQDESV (reference sequence). The CDR3 is 15 residues long. Trimming took off 1 base at V and 1 base at J, with 10 bases between the two ends. Here the CDR3 reads CASSLVGRWNTEAFF. CDR3 coding DNA: TGTGCCAGCAGCTTAGTCGGACGGTGGAACACTGAAGCTTTCTTT.

The chain recombines TRBV6-2 or TRBV6-3 with TRBJ2-7; 8 nucleotides agree with TRBD1. V lost 3 bases and J lost 3; bases outside the gene matches: 4. The V gene's germline CDR1 is MNHEY and CDR2 SVGEGT. The CDR3 totals 14 residues. CDR3 sequence: CASSYGTGFYEQYF. In DNA form, the CDR3 reads TGTGCCAGCAGTTATGGGACAGGATTCTACGAGCAGTACTTC.

This chain joins TRBV7-9 and TRBJ2-7; either TRBD1 or TRBD2 may fit D (5 bases each). V was pared by 7 bases and J by 1 base, with 14 bases between. Germline-derived CDR1 and CDR2 are SEHNR and FQNEAQ (reference sequence). The CDR3 has 14 residues. This CDR3 reads CASTRGPDSYEQYF. CDR3 sequence (DNA): TGTGCCAGCACCCGGGGACCGGATTCCTACGAGCAGTACTTC.

This chain joins TRBV20-1 and TRBJ2-7, with 9 bases matching TRBD1. V trimming: 4 bases; J trimming: 2 bases; junction bases outside the gene matches: 9. The germline gives CDR1 DFQATT, CDR2 SNEGSKA (reference sequence). This CDR3 is 15 amino acids long. The DNA of the CDR3 is TGCAGTGCTATTTCCCGGGGGACAGGGACCTACGAGCAGTACTTC. It is translated as CSAISRGTGTYEQYF.

This chain links TRBV7-2 with TRBJ1-1; no definite D call. The CDR3 loop spans 14 amino acids. Trimming removed 1 base from V and 4 bases from J, with 10 bases in between. Germline assignment: CDR1 SGHTA and CDR2 FQGNSA. Here the CDR3 reads CASSLGSRSTEAFF. CDR3 nucleotide sequence: TGTGCCAGCAGCTTAGGGTCCAGGAGCACTGAAGCTTTCTTT.

This clonotype came up a few times. CDR3 nucleotides: TGTGCCAGCAGCTCCCCGGGGGGAGCGGGCACCGGGGAGCTGTTTTTT. Its protein product is CASSSPGGAGTGELFF. V is TRBV7-6 and J is TRBJ2-2; 7 bases line up with TRBD2. This CDR3 is 16 amino acids long. Per the germline V gene, CDR1 is SGHVS and CDR2 is FNYEAQ. V lost 4 bases, J lost 4 bases, and 9 bases stayed unmatched. The whole variable domain, remainder taken from reference TRBV7-6 and TRBJ2-2, is GAGVSQSPRYKVTKRGQDVALRCDPISGHVSLYWYRQALGQGPEFLTYFNYEAQQDKSGLPNDRFSAERPEGSISTLTIQRTEQRDSAMYRCASSSPGGAGTGELFFGEGSRLTVL.

The chain links TRBV7-3 to TRBJ2-2, with a weak D call TRBD2 (6 bases). V dropped 5 bases and J dropped 3 bases, with 10 bases sitting between them. The CDR3 totals 14 residues. CDR1 and CDR2 from the germline V gene are SGHTA and FQGTGA. CDR3 protein: CASSVTSYTGELFF. The DNA for the CDR3 is TGTGCCAGCAGCGTGACTAGTTACACCGGGGAGCTGTTTTTT.

This clonotype is medium-sized within its sample. The V gene is TRBV20-1, the J gene TRBJ2-1, with 14 bases matching TRBD2. CDR1 is DFQATT, CDR2 SNEGSKA, per germline (reference sequence). The CDR3 consists of 15 residues. Losses at the gene ends were 6 bases for V and 3 bases for J; bases not matched to a gene: 4. The CDR3 is CSAKGTSGSYNEQFF. Written as DNA, the CDR3 is TGCAGTGCCAAGGGGACTAGCGGGAGCTACAATGAGCAGTTCTTC.

The chain carries TRBV10-3 and TRBJ2-3; D unresolved. The CDR3 runs to 12 residues. The V gene lost 9 bases and the J gene lost 2 bases, with 9 bases spanning the gap. The germline CDR1 and CDR2 sequences are ENHRY and SYGVKD. The chain's CDR3 is CAMKGNTDTQYF. CDR3 sequence (DNA): TGTGCCATGAAGGGAAACACAGATACGCAGTATTTT.

The rearrangement uses TRBV1 and TRBJ2-7; the D call in the table, TRBD2, was not verified against the DNA. TRBV1 is marked as a pseudogene. This CDR3 has 13 residues. CDR3 sequence reads: CTSRGPGFYEQYF. Here the CDR3 DNA reads TGCACCAGCAGAGGGCCCGGGTTCTACGAGCAGTACTTC.

This chain links TRBV7-9 with TRBJ2-7; D is perhaps TRBD1 (6 bases). The CDR3 totals 15 residues. V was trimmed by 3 bases and J by 4 bases, leaving 16 bases between them. The germline V gene encodes CDR1 SEHNR and CDR2 FQNEAQ (reference sequence). CDR3 in amino acids: CASSLVPGVSYEQYF. The DNA of the CDR3 is TGTGCCAGCAGCTTGGTTCCAGGGGTGTCGTACGAGCAGTACTTC. Drawing the rest from reference TRBV7-9 and TRBJ2-7, the complete variable domain is DTGVSQNPRHKITKRGQNVTFRCDPISEHNRLYWYRQTLGQGPEFLTYFQNEAQLEKSRLLSDRFSAERPKGSFSTLEIQRTEQGDSAMYLCASSLVPGVSYEQYFGPGTRLTVT.

CDR3 sequence reads: CASSYSGTANEKLFF. As DNA, the CDR3 is TGTGCCAGCAGTTACTCAGGGACAGCTAATGAAAAACTGTTTTTT. The chain links TRBV6-5 to TRBJ1-4; TRBD1 aligns across 7 bases. The CDR3 is 15 amino acids. Losses at the gene ends were 0 bases for V and 3 bases for J; bases not matched to a gene: 1. CDR1 is MNHEY, CDR2 SVGAGI, per germline.